The 28 T cell receptor beta chains reported below all come from one sample, sequenced in a study of blood T cells in healthy people across ages. Then a second PCR, running roughly 6 to 12 cycles, was carried out with a sample-barcoded 5' primer and a J-beta primer mix. TCRdb analysed the 5' RACE reads with MiXCR anew, one entry per CDR3 protein. The data show around 800,000 distinct CDR3 sequences, around half seen once. Material for sequencing was blood. All receptors derive from an elderly man in good health.

This clonotype has more than one count but fewer than ten. The J gene is TRBJ2-5, the V gene TRBV2; 10 bases line up with TRBD2. Per the germline V gene, CDR1 is SNHLY and CDR2 is FYNNEI. CDR3 size: 13 residues. Trimming took 8 bases from V and 11 from J; bases not matched to a gene: 11. The CDR3 here is CASELAGVVEQYF. For the CDR3, the DNA is TGTGCCAGCGAGCTAGCGGGAGTAGTTGAGCAGTACTTC.

The chain is built from TRBV2 and TRBJ2-7, with 7 bases lining up with TRBD1. Germline V gives CDR1 SNHLY, CDR2 FYNNEI. The CDR3 is made up of 12 amino acids. Unmatched junction bases numbered 5, after V lost 9 bases and J lost 3 bases. This chain's CDR3 is CASMDRFYEQYF. DNA of the CDR3: TGTGCCAGTATGGACAGGTTCTACGAGCAGTACTTC.

The rearrangement uses TRBV7-9 and TRBJ1-1; D unresolved. Deletions cut 1 base from V and 1 base from J, with 10 bases between. Germline V gene sequence: CDR1 SEHNR, CDR2 FQNEAQ (reference sequence). The CDR3 has 15 residues. The CDR3 sequence is CASSLGHHSNTEAFF. The CDR3 nucleotides read TGTGCCAGCAGCTTAGGACACCACTCGAACACTGAAGCTTTCTTT.

This clonotype was detected many times. The chain is built from TRBV20-1 and TRBJ2-3; D gene uncertain. CDR3 length: 14 amino acids. Germline values: CDR1 DFQATT, CDR2 SNEGSKA (reference sequence). V gave up 0 bases and J gave up 1 base, with 8 bases separating them. The CDR3 reads CSARDRIRTDTQYF. As DNA, the CDR3 is TGCAGTGCTAGAGATCGGATCCGCACAGATACGCAGTATTTT.

This chain uses TRBV6-1 with TRBJ2-4; D not certain. The germline V gene has CDR1 MNHNS and CDR2 SASEGT. This CDR3 spans 17 amino acids. The V end was cut by 7 bases, the J end by 0 bases, with 19 bases between. In DNA, the CDR3 is TGTGCCAGCATCCATACGAAGACGATGCTAGCCAAAAACATTCAGTACTTC. Residues: CASIHTKTMLAKNIQYF.

The V and J genes are TRBV6-2 or TRBV6-3 and TRBJ2-1; 7 nucleotides agree with TRBD1. Trimming took 5 bases from V and 14 from J; bases not matched to a gene: 6. There are 11 residues in the CDR3. CDR1 MNHEY and CDR2 SVGEGT come from the germline V gene. The CDR3 DNA sequence: TGTGCCAGCAGTCACACAGGGGATGAGTTCTTC. It is translated as CASSHTGDEFF.

The CDR3 DNA sequence: TGTGCCAGCAGCCGGCGGGACAGGTACCAAGAGACCCAGTACTTC. Amino acid sequence: CASSRRDRYQETQYF. V is TRBV14 and J is TRBJ2-5, with 8 bases fitting TRBD1. Germline V CDR1 and CDR2: SGHDN, FVKESK. V dropped 4 bases and J dropped 0; count of bases not matched to a gene: 4. The CDR3 is 15 residues long.

The V and J genes are TRBV12-5 and TRBJ1-2; 8 bases match TRBD1. Trimming at V came to 6 bases and at J to 8 bases, leaving 11 bases not matched to a gene. The CDR3 has 14 residues. Germline values: CDR1 LGHNT, CDR2 FRNRAP. CDR3 protein: CASGLSQGAGGYTF. The CDR3 bases are TGTGCTAGTGGCCTGTCCCAGGGGGCGGGAGGCTACACCTTC.

The chain uses TRBV7-9 and TRBJ2-1; 10 bases map to TRBD2. The germline V gene has CDR1 SEHNR and CDR2 FQNEAQ (reference sequence). J gave up 10 bases and V 4 bases, and 16 bases lay outside the gene matches. The CDR3 is made up of 17 amino acids. The CDR3 DNA is TGTGCCAGCAGCTCGCCCCGAGCGGGAGGGCCCTCGAGAGAGCAGTTCTTC. Its translation: CASSSPRAGGPSREQFF.

In regard to this clonotype: A junction boundary mismatches the germline segment, possibly from a read error. The chain couples TRBV7-2 to TRBJ2-1; no definite D call. Germline V gene data show CDR1 as SGHTA and CDR2 as FQGNSA. The length of the CDR3 is 16 residues. In nucleotides, the CDR3 is TGTGCCAGCAGCTTAGCCTCCAGATTCTCCTTCAATGAGCAGTTCTTC. This sequence encodes CASSLASRFSFNEQFF.

The chain uses TRBV27 and TRBJ2-5; 8 bases align to TRBD2. The tail of the sequence fits TRBJ2-7 better, so the J call may be wrong. The CDR3 is 17 residues long. Germline CDR1 and CDR2: MNHEY and SMNVEV (reference sequence). Here the CDR3 reads CASSPGLAVSSTDEQYF. The CDR3 DNA follows: TGTGCCAGCAGTCCAGGACTAGCAGTCTCGTCGACGGACGAGCAGTACTTC.

This chain connects TRBV27 to TRBJ1-1, with 7 bases that match TRBD1. V lost 6 bases and J lost 7; bases outside the gene matches: 11. From germline, CDR1 is MNHEY and CDR2 SMNVEV (reference sequence). The CDR3 runs to 14 residues. Here the CDR3 DNA reads TGTGCCAGCAGGCTCAGGGGCGCAGGGGGTGAAGCTTTCTTT. Translation: CASRLRGAGGEAFF.

This clonotype occurred a few times. The chain recombines TRBV20-1 with TRBJ2-1; no clear D gene. The germline V and J ends were trimmed by 3 bases and 7 bases, with 10 bases remaining between them. Germline-derived CDR1 and CDR2 are DFQATT and SNEGSKA (reference sequence). This CDR3 is 12 amino acids long. CDR3 loop: CSASPPGNEQFF. The CDR3 DNA reads TGCAGTGCTAGCCCTCCCGGGAATGAGCAGTTCTTC.

This clonotype was seen only a few times. The rearrangement uses TRBV12-3 or TRBV12-4 and TRBJ2-4, with a weak D call TRBD2 (5 bases). Trimming took 5 bases from V and 13 from J, leaving 15 bases between them. This CDR3 spans 12 amino acids. CDR3 in DNA: TGTGCCAGCAGTCCTACTAGTTTTACCCAGTACTTC. It translates to CASSPTSFTQYF.

Comments on this clonotype: One end of the junction varies from germline; a read error may be responsible. The gene calls are TRBV20-1 and TRBJ2-1, with 7 bases aligning to TRBD1. The CDR3 loop spans 12 amino acids. Germline values: CDR1 DFQATT, CDR2 SNEGSKA (reference sequence). CDR3 DNA sequence: TGCGGTGCCCAGGGGGTGAGGAATGAGCAGTTCTTC. It yields the protein CGAQGVRNEQFF.

The rearrangement uses TRBV10-2 and TRBJ2-3; D remains unclear. The CDR3 is made up of 11 amino acids. Deletions cut 4 bases from V and 10 bases from J, with 9 bases between. Germline CDR1 is WSHSY and CDR2 is SAAADI. CDR3 sequence (DNA): TGCGCCAGCAGTGGCCCTACGGCGCAGTATTTT. It encodes CASSGPTAQYF.

This clonotype turned up a few times. This rearrangement joins TRBV12-3 or TRBV12-4 to TRBJ2-1; D possibly corresponds to TRBD2 (5 bases). CDR3 length equals 16 residues. V gave up 2 bases and J gave up 0 bases, with 11 bases separating them. The CDR3 DNA reads TGTGCCAGCAGTTTACGTCCGGGGTTCTCCTACAATGAGCAGTTCTTC. Amino acids: CASSLRPGFSYNEQFF.

This clonotype was recorded a few times. The chain carries TRBV12-3 or TRBV12-4 and TRBJ2-1; D might be TRBD1 or TRBD2, each matching 5 bases. V was pared by 10 bases and J by 7 bases, with 17 bases between. This CDR3 is built from 13 residues. DNA of the CDR3: TGTGCCATCAAGCCCGGGGCAAGTAATGAGCAGTTCTTC. The encoded protein is CAIKPGASNEQFF.

The chain joins TRBV3-1 to TRBJ1-4; 8 nucleotides agree with TRBD1. Germline V gives CDR1 LGHDT, CDR2 YNNKEL (reference sequence). The ends lost 5 bases at V and 5 bases at J; junction bases unmatched: 7. CDR3 size: 15 residues. For the CDR3, the DNA is TGTGCCAGCAGCTTCTCGAACAGGGGGAATGAAAAACTGTTTTTT. It is translated as CASSFSNRGNEKLFF.

The rearrangement uses TRBV29-1 and TRBJ1-1; TRBD1 matches 7 bases. After removal of 7 bases from V and 11 bases from J, the junction contained 10 bases not matched to a gene. This CDR3 is built from 11 residues. Germline CDR1 SQVTM, CDR2 ANQGSEA. The CDR3: CSAYRQGGAFF. CDR3 nucleotide sequence: TGCAGCGCTTACCGACAGGGAGGTGCTTTCTTT.

This clonotype was detected once. This could be a read error, since a much larger clone is one nucleotide away. The chain employs TRBV27 and TRBJ2-7, with TRBD2 identical over 11 bases. CDR1 is MNHEY and CDR2 is SMNVEV in the germline V gene (reference sequence). V shed 5 bases and J 6 bases; nucleotides not matched to a gene: 3. The length of the CDR3 is 13 residues. CDR3 nucleotides: TGTGCCAGCAGTGTACTAGCGGGAGTCGAGCAGTACTTC. Protein: CASSVLAGVEQYF.

The gene calls are TRBV3-1 and TRBJ1-2, with D uncertain. Trimming stripped 0 bases from V and 8 bases from J, with 16 bases between. CDR3 size: 15 residues. The germline CDR1 and CDR2 sequences are LGHDT and YNNKEL (reference sequence). CDR3: CASSQDAASLPGYTF. The CDR3 region has the DNA TGTGCCAGCAGCCAAGACGCTGCCTCCCTCCCCGGCTACACCTTC.

The chain employs TRBV24-1 and TRBJ2-3, with 8 bases lining up with TRBD1. The CDR3 extends over 14 amino acids. The V segment lost 3 bases and the J segment 14 bases; nucleotides outside the gene matches: 12. Germline CDR1 KGHDR, CDR2 SFDVKD. Here the CDR3 reads CATSDAQGAGYAYF. DNA for the CDR3: TGTGCCACCAGTGATGCCCAGGGGGCTGGGTACGCGTATTTT.

Regarding this clonotype: The junction differs from germline at one of its ends, possibly a read error. V gene TRBV2 combines with J gene TRBJ2-1, with 7 bases identical to TRBD2. The CDR3 length is 16 residues. Germline lookup yields CDR1 SNHLY and CDR2 FYNNEI. CDR3 loop: CASSAVGGSSYNEQFF. In DNA form, the CDR3 reads TGCGCCAGCAGCGCCGTGGGCGGGAGCTCCTACAATGAGCAGTTCTTC.

This clonotype showed up just a few times. The chain couples TRBV28 to TRBJ2-1; 9 bases are a match to TRBD1. Germline trimming cut 5 bases from V and 4 bases from J; bases unmatched to any gene: 15. The CDR3 has 18 residues. CDR1 is MDHEN and CDR2 is SYDVKM in the germline V gene. CDR3 sequence (DNA): TGTGCCAGCAGTCTTCTAACGGGAGCCGGGACAGGGTACAATGAGCAGTTCTTC. Its translation is CASSLLTGAGTGYNEQFF.

The rearrangement joins TRBV18 to TRBJ1-2, with D perhaps matching TRBD1 (5 bases). The germline CDR1 and CDR2 sequences are KGHSH and LQKENI. With 6 bases removed from V and 3 bases from J, the gap between germline ends came to 14 bases. The length of the CDR3 is 14 residues. The DNA for the CDR3 is TGTGCCAGCTCGCAAGGGGCACAATACTATGGCTACACCTTC. Protein: CASSQGAQYYGYTF.

This clonotype has only a few counts. The J gene is TRBJ2-1, the V gene TRBV7-2; 10 positions match TRBD2. From germline, CDR1 is SGHTA and CDR2 FQGNSA. The ends lost 1 base at V and 6 bases at J; junction bases unmatched: 6. The CDR3 runs to 16 residues. CDR3 sequence: CASSLVASGSLNEQFF. The DNA for the CDR3 is TGTGCCAGCAGCTTAGTGGCTAGCGGGAGTCTCAATGAGCAGTTCTTC.

This clonotype occurred a few times. In nucleotides, the CDR3 is TGTGCCAGCAGCTTGAACAGGGGTTCTAATGAAAAACTGTTTTTT. Translated, it gives CASSLNRGSNEKLFF. This sequence joins TRBV7-6 and TRBJ1-4, with TRBD1 matching 7 bases. This CDR3 has 15 amino acids. With V trimmed by 3 bases and J by 3 bases, 4 bases remained unmatched. Germline CDR1 and CDR2: SGHVS and FNYEAQ. Full variable domain (rest looked up from reference TRBV7-6 and TRBJ1-4): GAGVSQSPRYKVTKRGQDVALRCDPISGHVSLYWYRQALGQGPEFLTYFNYEAQQDKSGLPNDRFSAERPEGSISTLTIQRTEQRDSAMYRCASSLNRGSNEKLFFGSGTQLSVL.